Presented here are 21 T cell receptor beta chains from one specimen sequenced in a study of cytomegalovirus exposure and HLA in healthy donors. The PCR employed 60 Vbeta primers together with 13 Jbeta primers. Here immunoSEQ multiplex PCR was the method, and the copy in TCRdb shows in-frame clones only, minus some. The data show approximately 100,000 clones, with roughly 70% seen just once and 11% held by the top ten. Sample: PBMCs. All receptors derive from a man aged 35-49 years in good health and CMV-seropositive.

The chain links TRBV11-2 to TRBJ2-1; TRBD2 matches 9 bases. The germline CDR1 and CDR2 sequences are SGHAT and FQNNGV. Trimming removed 2 bases from V and 14 bases from J; junction bases left unmatched: 7. CDR3 size: 13 residues. The CDR3 DNA follows: TGTGCCAGCAGCTTAACGGGTAGCGGGAGTGAGTTCTTC. This encodes CASSLTGSGSEFF.

This clone was counted between two and nine times. V and J are TRBV28 and TRBJ1-2; D gene unclear. V gave up 7 bases and J gave up 1 base, with 13 bases separating them. This CDR3 region has 14 residues. The germline gives CDR1 MDHEN, CDR2 SYDVKM. CDR3 residues: CASIKGGSNYGYTF. The CDR3 DNA reads TGTGCCAGCATTAAGGGAGGCAGTAACTATGGCTACACCTTC.

This chain joins TRBV13 and TRBJ2-5, with 12 bases fitting TRBD2. In germline, CDR1 is PRHDT, CDR2 FYEKMQ (reference sequence). Trimming at V came to 0 bases and at J to 4 bases, leaving 9 bases not matched to a gene. This CDR3 has 18 residues. CDR3 nucleotides: TGTGCCAGCAGCTTAGGCCCCCGACTAGCGGGAGACCTAGAGACCCAGTACTTC. It codes for CASSLGPRLAGDLETQYF.

This clone was seen a handful of times. The chain combines TRBV5-1 with TRBJ1-4, with TRBD1 identical over 9 bases. There are 13 residues in the CDR3. From germline, CDR1 is SGHRS and CDR2 YFSETQ. The V segment lost 4 bases and the J segment 7 bases; nucleotides outside the gene matches: 2. CDR3 amino acids: CASSPGQGEKLFF. Written as DNA, the CDR3 is TGCGCCAGCAGCCCGGGACAGGGTGAAAAACTGTTTTTT. The full variable domain, with the rest looked up from reference TRBV5-1 and TRBJ1-4, is KAGVTQTPRYLIKTRGQQVTLSCSPISGHRSVSWYQQTPGQGLQFLFEYFSETQRNKGNFPGRFSGRQFSNSRSEMNVSTLELGDSALYLCASSPGQGEKLFFGSGTQLSVL.

The chain has TRBV7-7 and TRBJ2-5; perhaps TRBD2 as D (5 bases). The CDR3 totals 16 residues. In germline, CDR1 is SSHAT, CDR2 FNYEAQ (reference sequence). Trimming removed 6 bases from V and 2 bases from J, with 19 bases in between. The chain's CDR3 is CASSQGHSGGQETQYF. CDR3 nucleotide sequence: TGTGCCAGCAGTCAAGGGCATTCCGGAGGACAAGAGACCCAGTACTTC.

The V gene is TRBV28, the J gene TRBJ2-7; the D gene is possibly TRBD2 (6 bases). V was shortened by 5 bases and J by 6 bases, with 20 bases between the two germline ends. Per germline, CDR1 MDHEN and CDR2 SYDVKM. The CDR3 loop spans 15 amino acids. In DNA, the CDR3 is TGTGCCAGCAGTCAACGGACTGGCGGGGCCGGCGAGCAGTACGTC. Its translation: CASSQRTGGAGEQYV.

The V call is TRBV2, the J call TRBJ2-7; 9 nucleotides line up with TRBD1. The CDR3 covers 12 residues. Germline V gene data show CDR1 as SNHLY and CDR2 as FYNNEI. The ends lost 9 bases at V and 5 bases at J; junction bases unmatched: 5. The CDR3 protein is CASGTGYNEQYF. Written as DNA, the CDR3 is TGTGCCAGTGGGACAGGGTATAACGAGCAGTACTTC.

V gene TRBV5-6 combines with J gene TRBJ2-1, with no clear D. With 0 bases removed from V and 5 bases from J, the gap between germline ends came to 12 bases. CDR3 size: 15 residues. Per germline, CDR1 SGHDT and CDR2 YYEEEE. The CDR3 region is CASSLARQENNEQFF. Here the CDR3 DNA reads TGTGCCAGCAGCTTGGCGCGACAAGAGAACAATGAGCAGTTCTTC.

The rearrangement links TRBV9 to TRBJ1-1; D remains unclear. Germline assignment: CDR1 SGDLS and CDR2 YYNGEE. The V end lost 0 bases, the J end lost 0 bases, and 6 bases lay between the germline ends. This CDR3 is built from 14 residues. CDR3 in amino acids: CASSVVDMNTEAFF. CDR3 bases: TGTGCCAGCAGCGTAGTCGACATGAACACTGAAGCTTTCTTT.

The chain links TRBV13 to TRBJ2-7, with TRBD1 matching 7 bases. The junction had 9 bases not matched to a gene; V was cut back by 5 bases and J by 2 bases. Germline assignment: CDR1 PRHDT and CDR2 FYEKMQ (reference sequence). The CDR3 consists of 15 residues. CDR3 DNA sequence: TGTGCCAGCAGCCATACAGGACAGGTGACCTACGAGCAGTACTTC. As protein: CASSHTGQVTYEQYF.

The rearrangement uses TRBV2 and TRBJ2-2; 10 bases line up with TRBD1. This CDR3 region has 16 residues. V lost 3 bases and J lost 4; bases outside the gene matches: 5. Germline values: CDR1 SNHLY, CDR2 FYNNEI. In nucleotides, the CDR3 is TGTGCCAGCAGTGACCGGGACAGGGGTGTCACCGGGGAGCTGTTTTTT. This gives the protein CASSDRDRGVTGELFF.

A single count supports this clone. For the CDR3, the DNA is TGTGCCAGCAGCTTAGAAATCCTAGCGGGAGTCCCCTACGAGCAGTACTTC. It translates to CASSLEILAGVPYEQYF. The rearrangement joins TRBV7-2 to TRBJ2-7, with 10 bases that match TRBD2. V lost 1 base and J lost 2; bases outside the gene matches: 8. From germline, CDR1 is SGHTA and CDR2 FQGNSA. This CDR3 has 17 amino acids.

This chain links TRBV4-2 with TRBJ1-1; perhaps TRBD1 as D (5 bases). Per the germline V gene, CDR1 is LGHNA and CDR2 is YNFKEQ. This CDR3 region has 16 residues. The germline V and J ends were trimmed by 1 base and 1 base, with 13 bases remaining between them. CDR3 DNA: TGTGCCAGCAGCCAAGTCGTAACAGGTGGGAACACTGAAGCTTTCTTT. Amino acids: CASSQVVTGGNTEAFF.

There are many counts of this clone. The chain is built from TRBV29-1 and TRBJ2-3; 8 nucleotides line up with TRBD1. Germline V gives CDR1 SQVTM, CDR2 ANQGSEA. V gave up 3 bases and J gave up 1 base; unmatched junction bases: 12. This CDR3 has 17 amino acids. CDR3 protein: CSVDEIEDRVGTDTQYF. CDR3 sequence (DNA): TGCAGCGTTGACGAAATAGAGGACAGGGTTGGCACAGATACGCAGTATTTT.

The chain uses TRBV21-1 and TRBJ2-3; the D call of TRBD2 is as the table states it, not checked on the DNA. TRBV21-1 is a pseudogene locus. This CDR3 has 18 residues. In DNA form, the CDR3 reads TGTGCCAGCAGCAAAGACATGGCGGGACTAGCGGGAGGAGATACGCAGTATTTT. It translates to CASSKDMAGLAGGDTQYF.

This clone turned up a few times. This rearrangement joins TRBV5-1 to TRBJ2-2, with TRBD2 matching over 9 bases. This CDR3 has 16 amino acids. Germline CDR1 SGHRS, CDR2 YFSETQ. V lost 0 bases to trimming and J lost 6 bases; unmatched junction nucleotides: 6. The CDR3 DNA follows: TGCGCCAGCAGCTTGGAAAGCGGGAGGATTCCCGGGGAGCTGTTTTTT. Translating gives CASSLESGRIPGELFF.

The gene calls are TRBV29-1 and TRBJ2-1; 9 positions agree with TRBD2. The CDR3 totals 17 residues. J lost 0 bases, V lost 0 bases, and 6 bases had no gene match. Germline assignment: CDR1 SQVTM and CDR2 ANQGSEA. The DNA of the CDR3 is TGCAGCGTTGAAGAGCCAGCGGGAGGCCACTCCTACAATGAGCAGTTCTTC. This translates into CSVEEPAGGHSYNEQFF.

This rearrangement joins TRBV4-3 to TRBJ2-3; 7 bases align to TRBD2. CDR1 LGHNA and CDR2 YSLEER come from the germline V gene. The length of the CDR3 is 15 residues. The trim removed 4 bases at V and 0 bases at J, leaving 4 bases unmatched. The CDR3 spells CASSPLADSTDTQYF. CDR3 DNA sequence: TGCGCCAGCAGCCCCCTAGCGGATAGCACAGATACGCAGTATTTT.

This chain uses TRBV7-2 with TRBJ2-7; D may be TRBD2 (6 bases). The CDR3 has 15 amino acids. Germline CDR1 SGHTA, CDR2 FQGNSA. V dropped 4 bases and J dropped 2 bases, with 15 bases sitting between them. The CDR3 spells CASSSRTASAYEQYF. CDR3 coding DNA: TGTGCCAGCAGCTCTCGGACCGCTAGCGCCTACGAGCAGTACTTC.

The V and J genes are TRBV4-2 and TRBJ1-2, with a tentative D call TRBD1 (5 bases). Between the trimmed V and J ends, which lost 4 bases and 6 bases, there was a span of 9 bases. Germline CDR1 and CDR2: LGHNA and YNFKEQ. The CDR3 length is 12 residues. For the CDR3, the DNA is TGTGCCAGCAGCCTAGGGGAACATGGCTACACCTTC. Its translation: CASSLGEHGYTF.

This sequence joins TRBV5-1 and TRBJ2-5; 8 positions agree with TRBD1. J lost 5 bases, V lost 4 bases, and 4 bases had no gene match. Germline CDR1 is SGHRS and CDR2 is YFSETQ. The CDR3 covers 13 residues. CDR3 amino acids: CASSRQGFETQYF. The CDR3 DNA sequence: TGCGCCAGCAGCCGACAGGGGTTCGAGACCCAGTACTTC. Together with reference TRBV5-1 and TRBJ2-5, the CDR3 gives the full variable domain: KAGVTQTPRYLIKTRGQQVTLSCSPISGHRSVSWYQQTPGQGLQFLFEYFSETQRNKGNFPGRFSGRQFSNSRSEMNVSTLELGDSALYLCASSRQGFETQYFGPGTRLLVL.